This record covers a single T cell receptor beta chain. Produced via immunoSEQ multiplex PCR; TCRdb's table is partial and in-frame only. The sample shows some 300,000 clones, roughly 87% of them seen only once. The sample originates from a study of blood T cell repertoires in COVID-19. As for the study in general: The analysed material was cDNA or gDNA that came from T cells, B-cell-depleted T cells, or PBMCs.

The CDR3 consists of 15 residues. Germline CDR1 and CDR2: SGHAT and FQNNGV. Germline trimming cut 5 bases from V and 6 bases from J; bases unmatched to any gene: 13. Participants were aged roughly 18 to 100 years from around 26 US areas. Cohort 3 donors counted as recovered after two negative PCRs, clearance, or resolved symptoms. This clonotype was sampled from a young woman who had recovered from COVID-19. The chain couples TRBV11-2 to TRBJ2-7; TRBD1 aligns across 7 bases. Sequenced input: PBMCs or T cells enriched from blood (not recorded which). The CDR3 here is CASSPGTASPTEQYF. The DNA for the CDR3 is TGTGCCAGCAGCCCGGGGACAGCTAGTCCTACCGAGCAGTACTTC.